These 24 T cell receptor beta chains came from one sample sequenced in a study of T cells after yellow fever vaccination. TCRdb independently ran MiXCR on the 5' RACE reads; one entry per CDR3 protein. The profile covers 450,000 to 600,000 distinct CDR3 sequences, with about a sixth appearing a single time and around 16% taken by the ten largest. Sample: PBMCs, taken less than 6 days after the first yellow fever vaccination. The receptor source for this set is a young man who received the YFV17D yellow fever vaccine.

This rearrangement joins TRBV7-2 to TRBJ1-3, with D possibly TRBD1 on 5 matching bases. V gave up 1 base and J gave up 4 bases, with 14 bases separating them. The length of the CDR3 is 16 residues. Germline V gene lookup returns CDR1 SGHTA and CDR2 FQGNSA. CDR3 region: CASSLGTPGRGNTIYF. The DNA for the CDR3 is TGTGCCAGCAGCTTAGGGACACCCGGGCGAGGAAACACCATATATTTT.

This chain links TRBV4-1 with TRBJ2-1; 7 positions match TRBD1. V shed 3 bases and J 0 bases; nucleotides not matched to a gene: 11. The CDR3 covers 18 residues. Germline loops: CDR1 MGHRA, CDR2 YSYEKL. CDR3 DNA: TGCGCCAGCAGCCACCCGGCCGAGGGACAGCGCTCCTACAATGAGCAGTTCTTC. Translated: CASSHPAEGQRSYNEQFF.

V gene TRBV6-2 or TRBV6-3 combines with J gene TRBJ2-1, with 11 nucleotides matching TRBD1. Germline-derived CDR1 and CDR2 are MNHEY and SVGEGT. V shed 6 bases and J 8 bases; nucleotides not matched to a gene: 12. The length of the CDR3 is 16 residues. In DNA, the CDR3 is TGTGCCAGCAGCGCTACGTGGGACAGGGGGTTCGATGAGCAGTTCTTC. Its translation: CASSATWDRGFDEQFF.

The chain links TRBV7-2 to TRBJ1-2; D remains ambiguous. The CDR3 has 15 amino acids. V lost 7 bases to trimming and J lost 0 bases, with 15 bases between them. Germline lookup yields CDR1 SGHTA and CDR2 FQGNSA. The CDR3 protein is CASTILRFSNYGYTF. The CDR3 coding sequence is TGTGCCAGCACGATACTGAGGTTTTCTAACTATGGCTACACCTTC.

This clonotype has just a few counts. V usage is TRBV20-1 and J usage is TRBJ2-1; TRBD2 might be the D (5 bases). The germline gives CDR1 DFQATT, CDR2 SNEGSKA (reference sequence). The CDR3 runs 13 residues. Trimming took off 6 bases at V and 9 bases at J, with 18 bases between the two ends. In nucleotides, the CDR3 is TGCAGTGCCATGGACCCACCCGGGGTTGAGCAGTTCTTC. It encodes CSAMDPPGVEQFF.

The V call is TRBV29-1, the J call TRBJ2-1; D might be TRBD1 or TRBD2, each matching 5 bases. V lost 2 bases and J lost 8, with 10 bases in between. The germline V gene encodes CDR1 SQVTM and CDR2 ANQGSEA. CDR3 length equals 12 residues. CDR3 sequence (DNA): TGCAGCGTTGAAATGGGGCGGGATGAGCAGTTCTTC. Residues: CSVEMGRDEQFF.

The count of this clonotype is one. This chain joins TRBV3-1 and TRBJ2-5, with 7 bases matching TRBD1. With V trimmed by 3 bases and J by 5 bases, 6 bases remained unmatched. The CDR3 length is 14 residues. Germline CDR1 is LGHDT and CDR2 is YNNKEL (reference sequence). In nucleotides, the CDR3 is TGTGCCAGCAGCCACATCGACAGGGTGGAGACCCAGTACTTC. It specifies CASSHIDRVETQYF.

The rearrangement joins TRBV5-4 to TRBJ2-1; TRBD2 agrees at 13 bases. The trim removed 0 bases at V and 6 bases at J, leaving 3 bases unmatched. The CDR3 runs 16 residues. Germline V gives CDR1 SGHNT, CDR2 YYREEE (reference sequence). DNA for the CDR3: TGTGCCAGCAGCTTGGGAACTAGCGGGGGGGTCAATGAGCAGTTCTTC. This encodes CASSLGTSGGVNEQFF. The complete variable domain, with remaining parts taken from reference TRBV5-4 and TRBJ2-1, reads ETGVTQSPTHLIKTRGQQVTLRCSSQSGHNTVSWYQQALGQGPQFIFQYYREEENGRGNFPPRFSGLQFPNYSSELNVNALELDDSALYLCASSLGTSGGVNEQFFGPGTRLTVL.

This chain connects TRBV25-1 to TRBJ2-1; weak D call: TRBD2 (5 bases). The CDR3 spans 12 residues. In germline, CDR1 is MGHDK, CDR2 SYGVNS. Trimming shortened V by 5 bases and J by 10 bases, and 12 bases separated the two germline ends. This CDR3 is CASSSSRGEQFF. The CDR3 nucleotides read TGTGCCAGCAGTAGCTCTCGGGGAGAGCAGTTCTTC.

This rearrangement joins TRBV20-1 to TRBJ1-4; D gene unclear. The V gene's germline CDR1 is DFQATT and CDR2 SNEGSKA (reference sequence). V was shortened by 6 bases and J by 8 bases, with 16 bases between the two germline ends. This CDR3 contains 13 residues. CDR3 residues: CSAVTPEQEKLFF. DNA of the CDR3: TGCAGTGCAGTGACCCCGGAGCAGGAAAAACTGTTTTTT.

In DNA form, the CDR3 reads TGCGCCAGCAGCCCTTCACACTTTAGCGGGGAGCTGTTTTTT. Translating gives CASSPSHFSGELFF. The genes are TRBV4-3 and TRBJ2-2; no definite D call. The V and J ends lost 4 bases and 7 bases respectively, with 13 bases between them. Germline assignment: CDR1 LGHNA and CDR2 YSLEER. The CDR3 spans 14 residues.

Many counts were recorded for this clonotype. The chain has TRBV20-1 and TRBJ2-1, with D perhaps being TRBD1 or TRBD2 (5 bases each). CDR3 size: 14 residues. Trimming cost V 0 bases and J 2 bases, with 8 bases left between them. The germline CDR1 and CDR2 sequences are DFQATT and SNEGSKA (reference sequence). The CDR3 nucleotides read TGCAGTGCTAGAGATGGGGACCCCTACAATGAGCAGTTCTTC. It codes for CSARDGDPYNEQFF.

CDR3 sequence: CASSFSLNGQPQHF. The CDR3 nucleotides read TGTGCCAGCAGTTTCTCCTTAAACGGTCAGCCCCAGCATTTT. The chain combines TRBV6-2 or TRBV6-3 with TRBJ1-5, with D unresolved. CDR1 MNHEY and CDR2 SVGEGT come from the germline V gene. The CDR3 has 14 amino acids. V was clipped by 4 bases and J by 6 bases, with 13 bases between them.

This clonotype was picked up a small number of times. The J gene is TRBJ2-1, the V gene TRBV4-1, with 9 nucleotides matching TRBD2. V was pared by 3 bases and J by 6 bases, with 9 bases of the junction left unmatched. The CDR3 has 16 residues. Germline CDR1 is MGHRA and CDR2 is YSYEKL. The DNA for the CDR3 is TGCGCCAGCAGCCAGACGCGGGGGGGCCTCGGCAATGAGCAGTTCTTC. Translating it yields CASSQTRGGLGNEQFF.

The table lists this clonotype with a few counts. Written as DNA, the CDR3 is TGTGCCAGCAGTTACTTACTAGCGGGGGGCAACTCTGGGGCCAACGTCCTGACTTTC. This sequence encodes CASSYLLAGGNSGANVLTF. The V and J genes are TRBV6-5 and TRBJ2-6, with 12 bases that match TRBD2. The CDR3 loop spans 19 amino acids. Germline loops: CDR1 MNHEY, CDR2 SVGAGI. With 1 base clipped from V and 0 bases from J, the junction kept 4 bases outside the gene matches.

The gene calls are TRBV6-1 and TRBJ1-2; 10 bases map to TRBD1. Trimming took 6 bases from V and 4 from J; bases not matched to a gene: 14. Germline V lookup: CDR1 MNHNS, CDR2 SASEGT. The CDR3 has 17 amino acids. CDR3: CASSRYLPTGGVYGYTF. CDR3 in DNA: TGTGCCAGCAGCCGCTACTTACCGACAGGGGGCGTCTATGGCTACACCTTC.

J is TRBJ1-5 and V is TRBV12-3 or TRBV12-4; 9 nucleotides match TRBD1. The CDR3 extends over 15 amino acids. The trim removed 7 bases at V and 1 base at J, leaving 5 bases unmatched. The CDR3 nucleotides are TGTGCCAGCACACACGACAGGGGGAGCAATCAGCCCCAGCATTTT. Protein: CASTHDRGSNQPQHF.

CDR3 coding DNA: TGTGCCAGCAGCTTAGGCGACCCTAACTATGGCTACACCTTC. As protein: CASSLGDPNYGYTF. This chain connects TRBV7-9 to TRBJ1-2, with D hard to call. With 1 base removed from V and 0 bases from J, the gap between germline ends came to 6 bases. The germline gives CDR1 SEHNR, CDR2 FQNEAQ (reference sequence). The CDR3 has 14 residues. The entire variable domain, with the rest obtained from reference TRBV7-9 and TRBJ1-2, is as follows: DTGVSQNPRHKITKRGQNVTFRCDPISEHNRLYWYRQTLGQGPEFLTYFQNEAQLEKSRLLSDRFSAERPKGSFSTLEIQRTEQGDSAMYLCASSLGDPNYGYTFGSGTRLTVV.

The chain links TRBV7-3 to TRBJ2-5; D gene uncertain. In germline, CDR1 is SGHTA, CDR2 FQGTGA. The CDR3 contains 13 residues. V was pared by 3 bases and J by 0 bases, with 5 bases between. The CDR3 DNA reads TGTGCCAGCAGCTTTAATCACCAAGAGACCCAGTACTTC. Translation: CASSFNHQETQYF.

The genes are TRBV4-1 and TRBJ2-1, with 9 positions matching TRBD1. Per the germline V gene, CDR1 is MGHRA and CDR2 is YSYEKL. V lost 2 bases and J lost 1; bases outside the gene matches: 3. The CDR3 loop spans 16 amino acids. CDR3 sequence reads: CASSQPDRGSYNEQFF. CDR3 bases: TGCGCCAGCAGCCAACCCGACAGGGGGTCCTACAATGAGCAGTTCTTC.

V is TRBV6-5 and J is TRBJ2-1; TRBD2 aligns across 10 bases. This CDR3 spans 16 amino acids. Per the germline V gene, CDR1 is MNHEY and CDR2 is SVGAGI. The ends lost 2 bases at V and 10 bases at J; junction bases unmatched: 11. CDR3 bases: TGTGCCAGCAGTTACGATAGCGGGGGGAAAAACTGGGAGCAGTTCTTC. Amino acids: CASSYDSGGKNWEQFF.

This clonotype was counted a few times. The chain uses TRBV24-1 and TRBJ2-1; TRBD2 aligns across 7 bases. The CDR3 is made up of 11 amino acids. Per the germline V gene, CDR1 is KGHDR and CDR2 is SFDVKD. The junction had 2 bases not matched to a gene; V was cut back by 9 bases and J by 7 bases. As DNA, the CDR3 is TGTGCCACCCACGGGGGGAATGAGCAGTTCTTC. It specifies CATHGGNEQFF.

In this sample, this clonotype turned up a few times. This chain links TRBV3-1 with TRBJ2-7; TRBD2 is a possible D gene (5 bases). Germline values: CDR1 LGHDT, CDR2 YNNKEL (reference sequence). Trimming took off 1 base at V and 5 bases at J, with 15 bases between the two ends. The CDR3 consists of 15 residues. The CDR3 nucleotides read TGTGCCAGCAGCCAAGCCGCAGGCGGGTTACACGAGCAGTACGTC. Protein: CASSQAAGGLHEQYV.

Only a few counts were recorded for this clonotype. The genes are TRBV11-2 and TRBJ2-3; the D gene is possibly TRBD2 (6 bases). CDR1 and CDR2 from the germline V gene are SGHAT and FQNNGV. Trimming took off 0 bases at V and 4 bases at J, with 17 bases between the two ends. There are 17 residues in the CDR3. The CDR3 region is CASSLEYVGRRADTQYF. The CDR3 coding sequence is TGTGCCAGCAGCTTAGAGTACGTGGGTCGGAGGGCAGATACGCAGTATTTT.